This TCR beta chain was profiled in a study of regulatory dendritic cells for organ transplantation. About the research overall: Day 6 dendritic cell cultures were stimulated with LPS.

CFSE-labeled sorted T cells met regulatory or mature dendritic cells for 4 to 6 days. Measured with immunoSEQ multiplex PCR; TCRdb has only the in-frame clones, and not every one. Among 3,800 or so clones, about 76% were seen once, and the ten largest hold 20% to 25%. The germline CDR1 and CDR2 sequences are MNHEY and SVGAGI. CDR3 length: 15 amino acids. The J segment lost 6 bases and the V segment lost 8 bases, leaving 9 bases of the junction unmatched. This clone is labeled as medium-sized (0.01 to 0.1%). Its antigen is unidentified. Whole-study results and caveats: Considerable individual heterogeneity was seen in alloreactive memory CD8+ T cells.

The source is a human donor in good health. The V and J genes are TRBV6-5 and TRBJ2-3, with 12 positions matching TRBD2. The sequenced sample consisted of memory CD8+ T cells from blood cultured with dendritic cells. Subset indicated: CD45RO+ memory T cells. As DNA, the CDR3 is TGTGCCAGCTTGAGTGGGCTAGCGGGAGGGGATACGCAGTATTTT. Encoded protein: CASLSGLAGGDTQYF.